Below, one T cell receptor (beta chain) is given with its context. Its antigen is not identified. The data were produced by immunoSEQ multiplex PCR, yet TCRdb's version contains in-frame clones alone and is incomplete. The data show 300,000 to 400,000 clones, around 74% seen once. CDR1 and CDR2 from the germline V gene are SEHNR and FQNEAQ (reference sequence). Trimming at V came to 6 bases and at J to 1 base, leaving 4 bases not matched to a gene. The CDR3 runs to 14 residues. This specimen comes from a study of shared clonotypes between healthy human individuals. Study-level results: Naive subsets generally exceeded memory subsets in estimated richness.

The receptor was isolated from a young man in good health. The source material was memory CD4+ T cells sorted from blood. As to subset: CD45RA-negative fraction. The chain links TRBV7-9 to TRBJ1-1, with 8 bases aligning to TRBD1. CDR3 nucleotides: TGTGCCAGCAGGGCCGGGACAGGGAACACTGAAGCTTTCTTT. This translates into CASRAGTGNTEAFF.